A selection of T cell receptor beta chains follows, all from one sample in a study of cytomegalovirus exposure and HLA in healthy donors. The repertoire was sequenced with immunoSEQ multiplex PCR; TCRdb's copy has only in-frame clones and lacks some. The data contain 85,000 to 100,000 clones, around 67% of them singletons. The sample taken for sequencing was PBMCs. These receptor sequences come from a human donor in good health. CDR3s include the opening cysteine and the closing phenylalanine or tryptophan. The D gene is left open where the match is weak. Expanded clones get a size class; other rows say once, few or many, or leave the size out.

DNA | CDR3 | D | J | V | size
TGTGCCAGCAGCCCGACAGGCTACGAGCAGTACTTC | CASSPTGYEQYF | . | TRBJ2-7 | TRBV7-9 | medium-sized
TGTGCCAGCAGCTTTAGGACAGGGGCCTCCTACGAGCAGTACTTC | CASSFRTGASYEQYF | TRBD1 | TRBJ2-7 | TRBV7-9 | .
TGTGCCAGCAGTTGGGACTCCGTCACAGATACGCAGTATTTT | CASSWDSVTDTQYF | . | TRBJ2-3 | TRBV11-3 | .
TGCGCCAGCAGCCAAGTGGGGGGGCATGAAAAACTGTTTTTT | CASSQVGGHEKLFF | . | TRBJ1-4 | TRBV4-3 | .
TGTGCCAGCAGTCGACTACACGGGTTGGCACCCCTCCACTTT | CASSRLHGLAPLHF | . | TRBJ1-6 | TRBV6-6 | once
TGTGCCAGCAGCCGGGACAGGGGAAGCAATGAGCAGTTCTTC | CASSRDRGSNEQFF | TRBD1 | TRBJ2-1 | TRBV2 | .
TGTGCCAGCAGCTTAGGAGTAGCGGGACCCTACAATGAGCAGTTCTTC | CASSLGVAGPYNEQFF | TRBD2 | TRBJ2-1 | TRBV7-9 | few
TGCAGCGTCTTACGCCGAGGGACAGGGGGTAGTGACTATGGCTACACCTTC | CSVLRRGTGGSDYGYTF | TRBD1 | TRBJ1-2 | TRBV29-1 | .
TGTGCCAGCAGTCCCCTAAGGGTTGGAGGGAGCGGCTACACCTTC | CASSPLRVGGSGYTF | . | TRBJ1-2 | TRBV6-1 | .
TGTGCCAGCTCCCTGCGACCTCCGACAGGGCAAGAGACCCAGTACTTC | CASSLRPPTGQETQYF | TRBD1 | TRBJ2-5 | TRBV18 | .
TGTGCCAGCTCACCACCCGGGACTCTATTCGCTACCGGGGAGCTGTTTTTT | CASSPPGTLFATGELFF | . | TRBJ2-2 | TRBV18 | .
TGTGCCAGTAGTATAGTCCCTCTCGGAGCGGGGTTAGCCTACGAGCAGTACTTC | CASSIVPLGAGLAYEQYF | TRBD2 | TRBJ2-7 | TRBV19 | .
TGTGCCAGCAGTGAAGTATGGGGTTCGGGGAATACTAACTATGGCTACACCTTC | CASSEVWGSGNTNYGYTF | . | TRBJ1-2 | TRBV6-1 | .
TGTGCCACCAGCGGGATGACAGGGATAAACCACGAGCAGTACTTC | CATSGMTGINHEQYF | TRBD1 | TRBJ2-7 | TRBV15 | .
TGTGCCAGCACTTCACCCCATACGGGACAGGGAACAACCGGGGAGCTGTTTTTT | CASTSPHTGQGTTGELFF | TRBD1 | TRBJ2-2 | TRBV28 | .
TGTGCCAGCAGTTCAACAGGGGAGTTACCTGAAGCTTTCTTT | CASSSTGELPEAFF | TRBD1 | TRBJ1-1 | TRBV28 | few
TGTGCCAGCAGCCAAATACAGGGGGCGAGCTATGGCTACACCTTC | CASSQIQGASYGYTF | TRBD1 | TRBJ1-2 | TRBV5-5 | .
TGTGCCAGCTCACCGGGGACTAGCGGGGGTGACATTCAGTACTTC | CASSPGTSGGDIQYF | TRBD2 | TRBJ2-4 | TRBV18 | .
TGTGCCAGCAGCTTAGATGCGGCTAGCGGGCGGTACGAGCAGTACTTC | CASSLDAASGRYEQYF | TRBD2 | TRBJ2-7 | TRBV11-2 | .
TGCGCCAGCAATGAAAGTCCGACTAGCACAGATACGCAGTATTTT | CASNESPTSTDTQYF | . | TRBJ2-3 | TRBV5-1 | .
TGTGCCAGTAGTCGATACGCGACTAGCTCCTACAATGAGCAGTTCTTC | CASSRYATSSYNEQFF | . | TRBJ2-1 | TRBV19 | .
TGTGCCAGCAGCTTGGAAAGGGGTCCCTACAATGAGCAGTTCTTC | CASSLERGPYNEQFF | . | TRBJ2-1 | TRBV5-5 | .
TGTGCCAGCAGCCCTTCTAGCGGGGGAAGCACAGATACGCAGTATTTT | CASSPSSGGSTDTQYF | TRBD2 | TRBJ2-3 | TRBV11-2 | .
TGTGCCAGCTCGGGTAGCAGTCGCACAGATACGCAGTATTTT | CASSGSSRTDTQYF | . | TRBJ2-3 | TRBV2 | few
TGTGCCAGCAGCTTATCTAGACGGAGCTCTGGAAACACCATATATTTT | CASSLSRRSSGNTIYF | . | TRBJ1-3 | TRBV11-2 | .
TGTGCCAGCAGCCGGCCCGGGACAGCCTATGGCTACACCTTC | CASSRPGTAYGYTF | TRBD1 | TRBJ1-2 | TRBV4-2 | few
TGTGCCAGCAGCTTAGGAGCGGTAAACAATGAGCAGTTCTTC | CASSLGAVNNEQFF | . | TRBJ2-1 | TRBV11-3 | .
TGTGCCAGCAGCCCGCAGCCCAGGGGGACCGGGGAGCTGTTTTTT | CASSPQPRGTGELFF | TRBD1 | TRBJ2-2 | TRBV7-2 | .
TGTGCCAGTGGCGGGGGTATTAACTATGGCTACACCTTC | CASGGGINYGYTF | . | TRBJ1-2 | TRBV25-1 | .